The following is a T cell receptor beta chain sequence with its context. Its antigen is not yet known. Base qualities are missing; no much larger clone stands one base away. Genomic DNA was extracted from sorted cells with the QIAGEN DNeasy Blood and Tissue Kit for TCRbeta CDR3 sequencing. Through immunoSEQ, high-throughput TCRbeta CDR3 sequencing was done commercially, including PCR amplification with internal controls and bias correction. The original pipeline was this. Unique productive TCRbeta sequences were defined by CDR3 nucleotide sequence where primers matched, otherwise by CDR3 amino acid sequence with Vbeta and Jbeta genes. As a correction for sorting error, sequences shared between sorted populations at a frequency ratio of 2:1 or less were discarded, and the remaining shared sequences were assigned to the higher population. A sequence was defined as donor-reactive if the sequence was expanded at least 5-fold in CFSE-low cells compared with unstimulated cells and had a frequency of at least 0.01% in CFSE-low cells. Jensen-Shannon divergence, calculated on the top 100 TCRbeta sequences ranked by frequency, was used to quantify repertoire divergence. When a sample had multiple sequencing runs, each run was corrected for sorting error separately and the runs were then pooled. Not all clones reach the TCRdb copy of this immuneACCESS table, which keeps in-frame sequences only. Checked studies attribute under half of the gap to unresolved V genes and leave the rest unexplained. V and J calls and clone size come straight from that table; D and trimming were deduced from the DNA. In this sample the table shows around 77,000 clones, less than 98% of which occur a single time. The ten largest clonotypes hold around 0.51% of the sample.

What this sample's time point label stands for: blood sample drawn before combined kidney and bone marrow transplant. Thawed PBMCs were FACS-sorted into unstimulated Tregs (CD4+CD25+CD127-), CD4+ non-Tregs (CD4+CD25-), CD4 cells and CD8 cells. Patients were 4 combined kidney and bone marrow transplant recipients from the ITN036ST trial, and only these trial subjects had samples available. Healthy control blood was processed by Ficoll density gradient to PBMCs and cryopreserved; patient PBMCs were collected before and after transplant. The sample is drawn from a study of Tregs in tolerant kidney transplant recipients (dated 2019 in TCRdb). About the full investigation: Related donors were used in the transplants with nonmyeloablative bone marrow transplantation, and mixed chimerism was transient in the human trials. Before combined kidney and bone marrow transplantation, this study identified donor-specific regulatory T cells using TCRbeta sequencing and then followed those same cells after transplant. Overall study results and their limits: Biological reproducibility was not directly assessed, although technical replication error appeared to be minimal. Expanding Tregs with activated donor B cells appeared to identify the most biologically relevant and donor-specific TCRbeta repertoire. Because the PCR primers were changed over time for some patients, nucleotide-level comparison could not be performed across the samples from those patients. Donor-specific Treg expansion was found to exceed global Treg expansion in tolerant patients, suggesting antigen-driven rather than nonspecific expansion. Because the study included only a small number of patients, the results must be confirmed in larger populations and under other immunosuppression protocols.

The germline V gene (reference sequence) gives CDR1 as SGHNT and CDR2 as YYREEE. The CDR3 numbers 15 residues from cysteine through phenylalanine. Of the read, only the CDR3 DNA is kept; its 45 bases are in frame from base 1. Ends trimmed: V by 3 bases, J by 2 bases; bases unmatched to a gene: 3. In this chain, TRBV5-4 is recombined with TRBJ1-2; 11 central bases correspond to TRBD1. The sequenced sample was CD4+ T cells from blood, obtained before the transplant. This sequence was found in a human donor who received a combined kidney and bone marrow transplant. CDR3 reads: CASSWGQGGNYGYTF. The DNA sequence is given as TGTGCCAGCAGCTGGGGACAGGGGGGGAACTATGGCTACACCTTC.